These T cell receptor beta chains were read from a single sample in a study of OX40 agonist ivuxolimab in advanced cancers. Sequencing was performed with immunoSEQ multiplex PCR; in TCRdb, only in-frame clones are kept and a portion is missing. The sample records approximately 41,000 clones, 70% to 90% being singletons. Sequenced material: CD4+ or CD8+ T cells sorted from blood, taken in a trial of the OX40 agonist ivuxolimab. These receptors all stem from an adult with an advanced solid tumor such as melanoma, head and neck, liver or kidney cancer. Both conserved end residues are part of each CDR3. Fields, in order: V gene, J gene, clone size, D gene, CDR3 DNA, CDR3 protein. The D gene is left open where the match is weak. The size entry is marked missing in some rows and otherwise reads once, few, many or a size class.

TRBV5-8,TRBJ2-3,NA,NA,TGTGCCAGCAGCCCTAGTACAGATACGCAGTATTTT,CASSPSTDTQYF
TRBV4-3,TRBJ1-2,NA,NA,TGCGCCAGCAGCCAAGATGCGACACGACTATATGGCTACACCTTC,CASSQDATRLYGYTF
TRBV11-2,TRBJ2-7,few,NA,TGTGCCAGCAGCTTAGGCGGGCCGGACTCCTACGAGCAGTACTTC,CASSLGGPDSYEQYF
TRBV7-3,TRBJ1-1,NA,TRBD1,TGTGCCAGCAGCCCCACGACAGGGGTTACTGAAGCTTTCTTT,CASSPTTGVTEAFF
TRBV25-1,TRBJ1-6,NA,NA,TGTGCCAGCAGTGCCAGGGAGGCCCTCCACTTT,CASSAREALHF
TRBV11-2,TRBJ1-1,NA,NA,TGTGCCAGCAGCTTAGAGATAGGAGCAAACACTGAAGCTTTCTTT,CASSLEIGANTEAFF
TRBV5-4,TRBJ2-1,NA,NA,TGTGCCAGCAGCTCTAGGAATGAGCAGTTCTTC,CASSSRNEQFF
TRBV6-1,TRBJ2-6,NA,NA,TGTGCCAGCATTGAAGGGACTTCCAGGGCCTCTGGGGCCAACGTCCTGACTTTC,CASIEGTSRASGANVLTF
TRBV7-9,TRBJ1-2,NA,TRBD1,TGTGCCAGCAGCCACCGGGACAGCTATGGCTACACCTTC,CASSHRDSYGYTF
TRBV5-5,TRBJ1-2,NA,NA,TGTGCCAGCAGCGGGGTTATTTCTAACTATGGCTACACCTTC,CASSGVISNYGYTF
TRBV7-9,TRBJ2-3,NA,NA,TGTGCCAGCAGCTATTTAAGCACAGATACGCAGTATTTT,CASSYLSTDTQYF
TRBV6-9,TRBJ1-2,NA,TRBD1,TGTGCCAGCACAGACAGGGGGGTCGGTCGGACTGGCTACACCTTC,CASTDRGVGRTGYTF
TRBV6-5,TRBJ2-3,NA,NA,TGTGCCAGCACTTCCCTAGCTCGCACAGATACGCAGTATTTT,CASTSLARTDTQYF
TRBV5-1,TRBJ1-6,few,NA,TGCGCCAGCAGCACAGGACAGATGGATTCACCCCTCCACTTT,CASSTGQMDSPLHF
TRBV5-6,TRBJ2-2,once,TRBD1,TGTGCCAGCAGCTCAATAACCGGGACAGGAGCCAACACCGGGGAGCTGTTTTTT,CASSSITGTGANTGELFF
TRBV7-6,TRBJ2-7,NA,TRBD1,TGTGCCAGCAGCTTTCGGGGACAGAGCTCCTACGAGCAGTACTTC,CASSFRGQSSYEQYF
TRBV4-1,TRBJ1-4,NA,NA,TGCGCCAGCAGCCACGCAAGTGAAAAACTGTTTTTT,CASSHASEKLFF
TRBV7-2,TRBJ2-6,NA,NA,TGTGCCAGCGGGGAAACTAGCTCTGGGGCCAACGTCCTGACTTTC,CASGETSSGANVLTF
TRBV27,TRBJ2-7,NA,NA,TGTGCCAGCAGTTTAAGACGCCAGACCTACGAGCAGTACTTC,CASSLRRQTYEQYF
TRBV13,TRBJ2-3,NA,NA,TGTGCCAGCAGCCCGGCAGATACGCAGTATTTT,CASSPADTQYF
TRBV5-1,TRBJ1-2,NA,TRBD1,TGCGCCAGCAGAAGGGACAGGGAAGACTATGGCTACACCTTC,CASRRDREDYGYTF
TRBV6-6,TRBJ2-7,NA,NA,TGTGCCAGCAGTTACTCCAACGATGGCTGGCAGGAGCAGTACTTC,CASSYSNDGWQEQYF
TRBV7-2,TRBJ1-2,once,NA,TGTGCCAGCAGCTTAGGGTCTGGGAACTATGGCTACACCTTC,CASSLGSGNYGYTF
TRBV4-3,TRBJ1-2,once,NA,TGCGCCAGCAGCCAAGATTTCGCAACCCATGGCTACACCTTC,CASSQDFATHGYTF
TRBV2,TRBJ1-3,NA,TRBD1,TGTGCCAGCAGACCTGGGACAGTGGGAAACACCATATATTTT,CASRPGTVGNTIYF
TRBV13,TRBJ1-1,NA,NA,TGTGCCAGCAGCTTAGGCGGTAGCAGCCGTGAGGCTTTCTTT,CASSLGGSSREAFF
TRBV5-1,TRBJ1-1,NA,NA,TGCGCCAGCAGCTTGATCGACACGAACACTGAAGCTTTCTTT,CASSLIDTNTEAFF
TRBV10-3,TRBJ1-6,NA,TRBD1,TGTGCCATCAGGAGGACAGGGAGCTCCTATAATTCACCCCTCCACTTT,CAIRRTGSSYNSPLHF
TRBV4-2,TRBJ1-2,NA,TRBD1,TGTGCCAGTCAGCGGTCGGACAGGGGGAACTATGGCTACACCTTC,CASQRSDRGNYGYTF
TRBV19,TRBJ2-1,NA,TRBD2,TGTGCCAGTAGTGCGGGGGTCTACAATGAGCAGTTCTTC,CASSAGVYNEQFF
TRBV11-3,TRBJ2-3,NA,NA,TGTGCCAGCAGCTTAGAGAGGACAGATACGCAGTATTTT,CASSLERTDTQYF
TRBV7-2,TRBJ2-1,NA,NA,TGTGCCAGCAGCTTTGGAAGGGGAAATTACAATGAGCAGTTCTTC,CASSFGRGNYNEQFF
TRBV6-5,TRBJ1-2,NA,NA,TGTGCCAGCAGTGGGACATCTTATGGCTACACCTTC,CASSGTSYGYTF
TRBV11-1,TRBJ2-7,NA,TRBD1,TGTGCCAGCAGCGCGAGACAGGGCTACGAGCAGTACTTC,CASSARQGYEQYF
TRBV18,TRBJ2-2,NA,TRBD1,TGTGCCAGCTCACCAGCAGGGGGCGGGATTCTCGGGGAGCTGTTTTTT,CASSPAGGGILGELFF
TRBV5-1,TRBJ2-2,NA,NA,TGCGCCAGCAGCTTCGTGGGGGGCACCGGGGAGCTGTTTTTT,CASSFVGGTGELFF
TRBV20-1,TRBJ1-2,NA,NA,TGCAGTGCAGGCCGGAATGGCTACACCTTC,CSAGRNGYTF
TRBV10-3,TRBJ2-2,NA,NA,TGTGCCATCACTGGCTCCGAGAACACCGGGGAGCTGTTTTTT,CAITGSENTGELFF
TRBV2,TRBJ1-5,NA,TRBD1,TGTGCCAGCAGTGAAGGGGCAGGGGGCCTGGTTCAGCCCCAGCATTTT,CASSEGAGGLVQPQHF
TRBV13,TRBJ2-3,NA,TRBD2,TGTGCCAGCAGCTTAGTAAGCGGGGGGGCGGATACGCAGTATTTT,CASSLVSGGADTQYF
TRBV7-8,TRBJ1-2,few,NA,TGTGCCAGCAGCTTAGAGGGCAGGGCAATCTATGGCTACACCTTC,CASSLEGRAIYGYTF
TRBV7-8,TRBJ1-5,NA,TRBD1,TGTGCCAGCAGCCGACGGGACAGAGATAGCAATCAGCCCCAGCATTTT,CASSRRDRDSNQPQHF
TRBV4-2,TRBJ2-1,NA,TRBD2,TGTGCCACCAGCGGGGGGAGCTCCTACAATGAGCAGTTCTTC,CATSGGSSYNEQFF
TRBV5-8,TRBJ1-1,NA,NA,TGTGCCAGCAGCTTAGGACACATGAACACTGAAGCTTTCTTT,CASSLGHMNTEAFF
TRBV27,TRBJ1-5,NA,NA,TGTGCCAGCAGGACCACGGGTGGGCCCCAGCATTTT,CASRTTGGPQHF
TRBV10-3,TRBJ1-2,once,NA,TGTGCCATCAGTGAGTCGTCGGGGGGCAGTCGGAACTATGGCTACACCTTC,CAISESSGGSRNYGYTF
TRBV7-3,TRBJ2-3,NA,TRBD2,TGTGCCAGCAGCTTACGTCGACTAGCGGGGGCAGATACGCAGTATTTT,CASSLRRLAGADTQYF